This T cell receptor beta chain was identified in a study of cytomegalovirus exposure and HLA in healthy donors. Germline lookup yields CDR1 MDHEN and CDR2 SYDVKM. CDR3 length: 13 amino acids. V lost 6 bases, J lost 2 bases, and 10 bases lay in between. Everyone who donated was a healthy bone marrow donor. This clone showed up just once. Its antigen is currently unknown. Whole-study results and caveats: In vitro experiments confirmed that three CMV-associated chains were specific for CMV antigens. Evidence from a later analysis indicated that most CMV-associated TCR beta chains looked HLA-restricted.

PCR primers comprised 60 Vbeta and 13 Jbeta primers. Sequencing used immunoSEQ multiplex PCR; TCRdb keeps in-frame clones, though not all of them. The sample records roughly 170,000 clones, approximately 81% being singletons. Material: PBMCs. This sequence originates from a woman between 18 and 29 years old in good health and CMV-seronegative. The V and J genes are TRBV28 and TRBJ1-2; weak D call: TRBD1 (5 bases). This chain's CDR3 is CASSARGNYGYTF. The CDR3 nucleotides are TGTGCCAGCAGCGCTAGGGGAAACTATGGCTACACCTTC.